This T cell receptor beta chain is from a study of blood T cells in healthy people across ages. Combining a sample-barcoded 5' primer with a J-beta primer mix, a second PCR ran for 7 to 11 cycles. TCRdb itself ran the 5' RACE reads through MiXCR, one entry per CDR3 protein. The top ten clones hold about 3.9% of a sample with more than 450,000 distinct CDR3 sequences, about 26% of them seen once. Germline loops: CDR1 SGHVS, CDR2 FQNEAQ. V was trimmed by 4 bases and J by 6 bases, leaving 8 bases between them. The CDR3 extends over 12 amino acids. These data were also filed under a second study, of T cells of mothers and their children. That paper states: A few healthy Caucasian mothers served as donors, and their six children did as well. Sequencing returned over 8 million TCR beta CDR3 reads per mother and some 3 million per child.

This sequence originates from a boy aged 2 to 10 in good health. The rearrangement links TRBV7-8 to TRBJ2-3, with no clear D. The material sequenced was blood. CDR3 in amino acids: CASSYLRDTQYF. Here the CDR3 DNA reads TGTGCCAGCAGCTACCTACGGGATACGCAGTATTTT.